The clone carrying this T cell receptor beta chain was seen a few times. The data belong to a study of patients and donors after allogeneic stem cell transplantation. In TCRdb, the RT-PCR reads were re-called with MiXCR into one record per CDR3 protein. The sample yields approximately 150,000 distinct CDR3 sequences, more than 20% seen once. Germline lookup yields CDR1 LNHNV and CDR2 YYDKDF (reference sequence). The CDR3 has 14 residues. V dropped 0 bases and J dropped 1 base, with 6 bases sitting between them. Sequencing was carried out using blood, either unsorted or a sorted T cell fraction (not recorded which). The chain is built from TRBV15 and TRBJ1-1; no reliable D call. This sequence originates from a human donor who was either an allogeneic HSCT recipient or a stem cell or donor lymphocyte infusion donor (not recorded which). It is not recorded whose cells these are; they may come from a transplant donor. The chain's CDR3 is CATSRDGGNTEAFF. In DNA form, the CDR3 reads TGTGCCACCAGCAGAGATGGCGGGAACACTGAAGCTTTCTTT.